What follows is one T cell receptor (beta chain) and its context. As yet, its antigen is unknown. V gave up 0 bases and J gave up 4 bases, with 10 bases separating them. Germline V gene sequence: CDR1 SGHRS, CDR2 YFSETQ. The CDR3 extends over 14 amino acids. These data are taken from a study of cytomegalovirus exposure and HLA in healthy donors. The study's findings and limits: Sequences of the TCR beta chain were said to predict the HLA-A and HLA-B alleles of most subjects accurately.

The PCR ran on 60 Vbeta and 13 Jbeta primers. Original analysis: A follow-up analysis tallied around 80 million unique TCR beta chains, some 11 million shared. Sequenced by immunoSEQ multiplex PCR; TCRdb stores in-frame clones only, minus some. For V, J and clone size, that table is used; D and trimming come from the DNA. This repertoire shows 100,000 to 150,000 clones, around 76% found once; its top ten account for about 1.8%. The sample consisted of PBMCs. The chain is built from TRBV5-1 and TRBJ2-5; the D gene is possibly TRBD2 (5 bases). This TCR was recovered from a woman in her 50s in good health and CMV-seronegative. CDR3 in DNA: TGCGCCAGCAGCTTGGAGGGCCGGGGAGAGACCCAGTACTTC. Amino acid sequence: CASSLEGRGETQYF.